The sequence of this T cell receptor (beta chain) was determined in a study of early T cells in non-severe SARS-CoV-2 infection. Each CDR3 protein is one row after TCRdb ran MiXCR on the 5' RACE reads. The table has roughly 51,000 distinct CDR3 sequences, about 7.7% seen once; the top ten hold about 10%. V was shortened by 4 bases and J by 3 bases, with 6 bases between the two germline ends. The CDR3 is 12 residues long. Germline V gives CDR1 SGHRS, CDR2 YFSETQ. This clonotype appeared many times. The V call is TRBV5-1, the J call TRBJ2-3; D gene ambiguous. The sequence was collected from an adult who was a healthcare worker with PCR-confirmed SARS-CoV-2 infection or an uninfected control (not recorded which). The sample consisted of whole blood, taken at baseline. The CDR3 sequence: CASSAGTDTQYF. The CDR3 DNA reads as TGCGCCAGCAGCGCTGGGACAGATACGCAGTATTTT.